This T cell receptor (beta chain) was recorded in a study of T cell responses to AZD1222 COVID-19 vaccine (dated by TCRdb to the early 2020s). Regarding the study in general: AZD1222 recipients whose second dose came at about 4 weeks and those whose second dose came at about 12 weeks were combined into one group, since spike-specific TCR depth and breadth did not differ between the two schedules. A total of around 240 trial participants underwent TCR sequencing, of whom 200 to 220 had received two doses of AZD1222 and some 25 had received two doses of the MenACWY control vaccine. Enrollment into the trials was organized by age into subgroups of 18-55, 56-69 and 70-plus years, and those subgroups contained roughly 150, 30 and 60 TCR-sequenced participants, respectively. What the study reported, not specific to this receptor: The 56-69-year group was small, and its depth increase did not reach significance, likely because of low power. Because no samples from the day 14 peak response were available, repertoires could be characterized only after the peak T cell response. The whole spike protein was spanned by vaccine-associated CD4 TCRs, and dominant responses were seen in regions 160-218 and 743-854. Most participants were white British and females outnumbered males, and the authors suggested that clonal diversity may have been underestimated. Only 5 to 7 AZD1222 recipients were SARS-CoV-2 seropositive at baseline, limiting conclusions about previously exposed vaccinees. Epitopes outside the regions mutated in the B.1.351 and B.1.1.7 variants were reportedly recognized by nearly half of the unique spike-specific TCRs. After two AZD1222 doses, spike-specific TCR breadth and depth were significantly higher than at day 0 and than in MenACWY recipients.

The CDR3 regions of human TCRbeta chains were analyzed by immunosequencing. The original pipeline was this. TCRs in the repertoires were matched against a reference library of SARS-CoV-2-specific TCRs that had been generated with the MIRA antigen-specificity platform. Breadth was defined as the fraction of unique TCRs that were SARS-CoV-2-associated, and depth was defined as the fraction of total T cells that were SARS-CoV-2-associated. Using the MIRA data, every spike-specific TCR was mapped to the spike region that the TCR reacted to and assigned to either a CD4 or a CD8 class. Log10-transformed breadth and depth values were compared by one-way ANOVA with Sidak's multiple comparisons tests. Sourced from immuneACCESS, this table was stored by TCRdb with only in-frame sequences that have V and J called. A share of the clones is absent; for the studies checked, an unresolved V gene accounts for under half, and the remainder has no known explanation. Clonal size and the V and J genes are those of that table, whereas D and trimming came from the DNA. The sample has roughly 66,000 clones on record, around 84% of them singletons. The ten largest clones represent 6.5% to 8% of the sample.

The intended sense of this specimen's time point label: baseline before first vaccination. Vaccinee samples were obtained from the UK trials COV001 and COV002, which included a single-blind randomized controlled phase 2/3 trial of AZD1222 (ChAdOx1 nCoV-19) in healthy adults. Trial participant PBMC samples were collected at day 0 and day 28 after the second dose for TCRbeta chain sequencing. This clone has a single count. This clone's antigen is unknown. No quality values exist for individual bases; no much larger clone is one base distant. Clipping removes 4 bases from V and 4 bases from J, with 5 as the unmatched junction base count. The CDR3 measures 15 amino acids from cysteine to phenylalanine. Only the CDR3 region is kept as DNA, spanning 45 bases read in frame from base 1. Based on the germline V gene (reference sequence), the CDR1 and CDR2 sequences are LGHDT and YNNKEL.

The sequence joins TRBV3-1 (or the pseudogene TRBV3-2) to TRBJ2-2; 8 central bases correspond to TRBD1. The sequenced sample was peripheral blood, obtained on day 0 of AZD1222 vaccination. The origin of this receptor is an adult in good health. This receptor has the CDR3 CASSLQGVSTGELFF. The nucleotides read TGTGCCAGCAGCCTACAGGGGGTATCCACCGGGGAGCTGTTTTTT.